Listed here are 29 T cell receptor beta chains from one sample, sequenced in a study of CD8 T cells in acute hepatitis C reinfection. Method: immunoSEQ multiplex PCR; TCRdb's copy keeps in-frame clones and lacks some. Of 35,000 to 40,000 clones detected, around nine tenths appear once; the ten largest clones hold 0.5% to 0.65%. Time point specified: naive CD8 control sorted from an acute-time-point sample. The sample was naive CD8+ T cells from PBMCs. These receptors all stem from a man younger than 45 with chronic hepatitis C.

With regard to this clone: This specimen includes other DNA sequences encoding the same CDR3. V gene TRBV27 combines with J gene TRBJ2-7; D unresolved. Looked up from germline, CDR1 is MNHEY and CDR2 is SMNVEV (reference sequence). The CDR3 consists of 13 residues. V was shortened by 2 bases and J by 2 bases, with 7 bases between the two germline ends. CDR3: CASSLGTAYEQYF. In nucleotides, the CDR3 is TGTGCCAGCAGTTTAGGAACAGCCTACGAGCAGTACTTC.

This chain joins TRBV13 and TRBJ2-7; 8 bases agree with TRBD1. The CDR3 has 14 residues. Germline V gives CDR1 PRHDT, CDR2 FYEKMQ (reference sequence). With V trimmed by 5 bases and J by 0 bases, 3 bases remained unmatched. CDR3 DNA sequence: TGTGCCAGCAGCGCCGGGACAGGCTCCTACGAGCAGTACTTC. Protein: CASSAGTGSYEQYF.

Remarks on this clone: Other DNA sequences in this sample translate to the same CDR3. The chain carries TRBV30 and TRBJ2-1; D is undetermined. CDR1 is GTSNPN, CDR2 SVGIG, per germline (reference sequence). V was shortened by 0 bases and J by 4 bases, with 10 bases between the two germline ends. The CDR3 is 14 residues long. The chain's CDR3 is CAWSVSLGYNEQFF. In DNA, the CDR3 is TGTGCCTGGAGTGTTTCCTTGGGATACAATGAGCAGTTCTTC.

This clone was recorded once. The chain recombines TRBV30 with TRBJ2-5; 8 bases match TRBD1. Germline assignment: CDR1 GTSNPN and CDR2 SVGIG (reference sequence). Germline trimming cut 5 bases from V and 3 bases from J; bases unmatched to any gene: 2. This CDR3 comprises 12 residues. The CDR3 DNA follows: TGTGCCTGGGAGACAGGGGAAGAGACCCAGTACTTC. This codes for CAWETGEETQYF.

This clone was seen only once. The chain joins TRBV25-1 to TRBJ2-2; D remains ambiguous. The germline CDR1 and CDR2 sequences are MGHDK and SYGVNS. This CDR3 spans 14 amino acids. V was clipped by 7 bases and J by 1 base, with 10 bases between them. CDR3 coding DNA: TGTGCCAGCACCCGGGCCCAGAACACCGGGGAGCTGTTTTTT. The encoded protein is CASTRAQNTGELFF.

V and J are TRBV27 and TRBJ1-2, with 9 bases fitting TRBD1. Germline-derived CDR1 and CDR2 are MNHEY and SMNVEV (reference sequence). The CDR3 spans 17 residues. V lost 4 bases to trimming and J lost 4 bases; unmatched junction nucleotides: 13. The CDR3 spells CASSWTIRTGDIYGYTF. CDR3 in DNA: TGTGCCAGCAGTTGGACCATCAGGACAGGGGACATCTATGGCTACACCTTC.

The V gene is TRBV7-6, the J gene TRBJ2-7; 8 nucleotides match TRBD2. CDR3 length: 16 amino acids. CDR1 is SGHVS and CDR2 is FNYEAQ in the germline V gene. With V trimmed by 2 bases and J by 5 bases, 11 bases remained unmatched. The CDR3 loop is CASSLRASGGRDEQYF. The CDR3 nucleotides are TGTGCCAGCAGCTTAAGGGCGAGCGGGGGACGCGACGAGCAGTACTTC.

In its sample, this clone was seen once. V is TRBV9 and J is TRBJ1-4; maybe TRBD1 (5 bases). Deletions cut 0 bases from V and 8 bases from J, with 23 bases between. This CDR3 has 18 amino acids. CDR1 SGDLS and CDR2 YYNGEE come from the germline V gene. CDR3 coding DNA: TGTGCCAGCAGCGTAGGATCCCCACAAAAGGGGCTTAAGGAAAAACTGTTTTTT. Translating it yields CASSVGSPQKGLKEKLFF. The variable domain in full, completed from reference TRBV9 and TRBJ1-4, reads DSGVTQTPKHLITATGQRVTLRCSPRSGDLSVYWYQQSLDQGLQFLIQYYNGEERAKGNILERFSAQQFPDLHSELNLSSLELGDSALYFCASSVGSPQKGLKEKLFFGSGTQLSVL.

This clone has only a few counts. This chain connects TRBV2 to TRBJ1-2, with D perhaps TRBD1 (6 bases). V dropped 0 bases and J dropped 6 bases, with 11 bases sitting between them. CDR1 is SNHLY, CDR2 FYNNEI, per germline. The CDR3 contains 14 residues. CDR3: CASSEAFPGDGYTF. In DNA form, the CDR3 reads TGTGCCAGCAGTGAAGCCTTTCCAGGGGATGGCTACACCTTC.

V is TRBV27 and J is TRBJ1-1; D possibly corresponds to TRBD1 (6 bases). The CDR3 spans 14 residues. The V and J ends lost 0 bases and 4 bases respectively, with 9 bases between them. Germline CDR1 is MNHEY and CDR2 is SMNVEV (reference sequence). The CDR3 DNA reads TGTGCCAGCAGTTTATCGGGGGCTCTCACTGAAGCTTTCTTT. Translation gives CASSLSGALTEAFF.

The rearrangement uses TRBV27 and TRBJ2-7; 7 nucleotides line up with TRBD2. Germline loops: CDR1 MNHEY, CDR2 SMNVEV (reference sequence). J lost 3 bases, V lost 3 bases, and 8 bases had no gene match. The CDR3 is made up of 15 amino acids. This CDR3 reads CASSLASGSLYEQYF. Written as DNA, the CDR3 is TGTGCCAGCAGTTTGGCTAGCGGATCTCTCTACGAGCAGTACTTC.

V usage is TRBV27 and J usage is TRBJ1-2; 7 nucleotides agree with TRBD1. This CDR3 contains 16 residues. From germline, CDR1 is MNHEY and CDR2 SMNVEV (reference sequence). After removal of 2 bases from V and 6 bases from J, the junction contained 12 bases not matched to a gene. CDR3 amino acids: CASSLAVQGGSNGYTF. For the CDR3, the DNA is TGTGCCAGCAGTTTAGCAGTCCAGGGGGGATCTAATGGCTACACCTTC.

The rearrangement links TRBV7-9 to TRBJ2-7; D not resolved. This CDR3 spans 12 amino acids. V was shortened by 5 bases and J by 2 bases, with 7 bases between the two germline ends. CDR1 and CDR2 from the germline V gene are SEHNR and FQNEAQ (reference sequence). Here the CDR3 DNA reads TGTGCCAGCAGCGCCTCGCCCTACGAGCAGTACTTC. As protein: CASSASPYEQYF.

This chain links TRBV7-2 with TRBJ1-4, with D possibly matching TRBD1 (5 bases). This CDR3 contains 18 residues. Germline CDR1 SGHTA, CDR2 FQGNSA. Between the trimmed V and J ends, which lost 4 bases and 0 bases, there was a span of 18 bases. CDR3 nucleotides: TGTGCCAGCAGCTCCCACGGACAAATACTTTCAACTAATGAAAAACTGTTTTTT. Residues: CASSSHGQILSTNEKLFF.

The chain employs TRBV7-9 and TRBJ1-1; D not resolved. This CDR3 is 12 amino acids long. Trimming took 4 bases from V and 4 from J, leaving 7 bases between them. Germline V gives CDR1 SEHNR, CDR2 FQNEAQ (reference sequence). CDR3 in amino acids: CASSYGSTEAFF. The CDR3 region has the DNA TGTGCCAGCAGCTATGGCAGCACTGAAGCTTTCTTT. Full variable domain (remainder filled in from reference TRBV7-9 and TRBJ1-1): DTGVSQNPRHKITKRGQNVTFRCDPISEHNRLYWYRQTLGQGPEFLTYFQNEAQLEKSRLLSDRFSAERPKGSFSTLEIQRTEQGDSAMYLCASSYGSTEAFFGQGTRLTVV.

This clone was counted a few times. Mismatch with germline at one junction end may stem from a read error. The chain uses TRBV2 and TRBJ2-7; 7 bases are shared with TRBD1. CDR3 length: 11 amino acids. The germline CDR1 and CDR2 sequences are SNHLY and FYNNEI. The CDR3 is CASSPTGQEDF. The DNA for the CDR3 is TGTGCCAGCAGTCCAACTGGACAGGAGGACTTC.

V gene TRBV5-4 combines with J gene TRBJ2-7; D is tentatively TRBD1 or TRBD2 (6 bases each). This CDR3 contains 17 residues. Trimming took off 4 bases at V and 4 bases at J, with 24 bases between the two ends. Germline CDR1 is SGHNT and CDR2 is YYREEE (reference sequence). The CDR3 protein is CASSLGGTGIGYYEQYF. The CDR3 nucleotides are TGTGCCAGCAGCCTGGGGGGCACCGGGATCGGGTATTACGAGCAGTACTTC.

The chain uses TRBV27 and TRBJ2-7; D gene uncertain. Germline V gives CDR1 MNHEY, CDR2 SMNVEV (reference sequence). This CDR3 is built from 13 residues. V shed 6 bases and J shed 0 bases, with 9 bases lying between them. Here the CDR3 reads CASSEILSYEQYF. DNA of the CDR3: TGTGCCAGCAGCGAAATCCTCTCCTACGAGCAGTACTTC.

This sequence joins TRBV9 and TRBJ2-1, with D hard to call. The V end lost 0 bases, the J end lost 5 bases, and 12 bases lay between the germline ends. Looked up from germline, CDR1 is SGDLS and CDR2 is YYNGEE. The CDR3 is 15 residues long. The CDR3 sequence: CASSVEQKPHNEQFF. Written as DNA, the CDR3 is TGTGCCAGCAGCGTAGAACAGAAGCCGCACAATGAGCAGTTCTTC.

V is TRBV13 and J is TRBJ1-5; 8 bases match TRBD1. Unmatched junction bases numbered 9, after V lost 4 bases and J lost 7 bases. Germline assignment: CDR1 PRHDT and CDR2 FYEKMQ (reference sequence). CDR3 size: 15 residues. CDR3 in amino acids: CASSSTGGVEQPQHF. The CDR3 coding sequence is TGTGCCAGCAGCTCTACAGGGGGGGTAGAACAGCCCCAGCATTTT.

This sequence joins TRBV2 and TRBJ2-5; no clear D gene. V was pared by 1 base and J by 2 bases, with 11 bases between. The germline gives CDR1 SNHLY, CDR2 FYNNEI. This CDR3 spans 15 amino acids. In DNA form, the CDR3 reads TGTGCCAGCAGTGAAGGGCAGTTGGGTCAAGAGACCCAGTACTTC. Protein: CASSEGQLGQETQYF.

The chain recombines TRBV6-1 with TRBJ2-2; D ambiguous. CDR3 size: 15 residues. The V gene lost 4 bases and the J gene lost 4 bases, with 13 bases spanning the gap. Looked up from germline, CDR1 is MNHNS and CDR2 is SASEGT. The DNA for the CDR3 is TGTGCCAGCAGTGGGATGATATGGGGCACCGGGGAGCTGTTTTTT. The encoded protein is CASSGMIWGTGELFF.

The chain uses TRBV29-1 and TRBJ2-5, with a tentative D call TRBD1 (5 bases). The CDR3 is 14 amino acids. V was clipped by 7 bases and J by 1 base, with 16 bases between them. The germline CDR1 and CDR2 sequences are SQVTM and ANQGSEA. DNA of the CDR3: TGCAGCGCCATATTTGACAGCCTCCAAGAGACCCAGTACTTC. This codes for CSAIFDSLQETQYF.

The chain joins TRBV7-3 to TRBJ1-1; 8 bases are a match to TRBD1. The CDR3 runs to 19 residues. V dropped 1 base and J dropped 0; count of bases not matched to a gene: 13. The germline V gene encodes CDR1 SGHTA and CDR2 FQGTGA. CDR3 nucleotide sequence: TGTGCCAGCAGCTTAAATGGGTGGGGACAGGTAAAAATGAACACTGAAGCTTTCTTT. Its protein product is CASSLNGWGQVKMNTEAFF.

The chain carries TRBV2 and TRBJ1-1; 11 bases fit TRBD1. V was pared by 5 bases and J by 0 bases, with 8 bases of the junction left unmatched. CDR1 is SNHLY and CDR2 is FYNNEI in the germline V gene. There are 17 residues in the CDR3. The CDR3 DNA follows: TGTGCCAGCAGTTGGACAGGGGGCACTTCGATGAACACTGAAGCTTTCTTT. It is translated as CASSWTGGTSMNTEAFF.

The chain carries TRBV19 and TRBJ2-1; no definite D call. V was trimmed by 7 bases and J by 4 bases, leaving 11 bases between them. Germline CDR1 LNHDA, CDR2 SQIVND (reference sequence). The CDR3 length is 13 residues. CDR3 residues: CASTTVSYNEQFF. Written as DNA, the CDR3 is TGTGCCAGTACCACGGTATCATACAATGAGCAGTTCTTC.

The chain links TRBV7-2 to TRBJ2-1, with no clear D. The CDR3 totals 13 residues. Per germline, CDR1 SGHTA and CDR2 FQGNSA. V lost 3 bases and J lost 7, with 10 bases in between. CDR3 DNA sequence: TGTGCCAGCAGCTTGACGACTTTTAATGAGCAGTTCTTC. Translated: CASSLTTFNEQFF.

The V gene is TRBV5-6, the J gene TRBJ1-1; D unresolved. This CDR3 is 13 amino acids long. CDR1 is SGHDT, CDR2 YYEEEE, per germline. Trimming left V 4 bases short and J 5 bases short, with 12 bases between. The CDR3 nucleotides read TGTGCCAGCAGCGAGGTAGGGAGTACTGAAGCTTTCTTT. Protein sequence: CASSEVGSTEAFF.

V usage is TRBV9 and J usage is TRBJ2-1; D is uncertain. The germline V gene encodes CDR1 SGDLS and CDR2 YYNGEE. Deletions cut 0 bases from V and 10 bases from J, with 11 bases between. The CDR3 covers 13 residues. Here the CDR3 DNA reads TGTGCCAGCAGCGTAGGTGGCACCAGCGAGCAGTTCTTC. It codes for CASSVGGTSEQFF.